This T cell receptor (beta chain) derives from a study of blood T cell repertoires in COVID-19. Whole-study context: Sites across the United States, Italy and Spain contributed samples from acute and convalescent COVID-19. Sources were T cells, B-cell-depleted T cells, or PBMCs; the material itself was cDNA or gDNA.

Study processing details: Reference gene primers were amplified, and this amplification served to estimate nucleated cell counts. Clones were read by immunoSEQ multiplex PCR, and TCRdb kept only the in-frame ones, dropping some. That table furnishes V, J and clone size, whereas the DNA furnished D and trimming. The table shows about 110,000 clones, with approximately 70% occurring only once. This sequence originates from an older woman with acute or convalescent COVID-19. The sequencing sample was made of peripheral blood.

The CDR3 region is CASSYTPRGSGANVLTF. The CDR3 DNA sequence: TGTGCCAGCAGTTACACGCCCAGGGGATCTGGGGCCAACGTCCTGACTTTC. The chain links TRBV6-2 or TRBV6-3 to TRBJ2-6; a possible D gene is TRBD1 (6 bases). The CDR3 has 17 residues. CDR1 is MNHEY, CDR2 SVGEGT, per germline. V was shortened by 2 bases and J by 1 base, with 12 bases between the two germline ends.